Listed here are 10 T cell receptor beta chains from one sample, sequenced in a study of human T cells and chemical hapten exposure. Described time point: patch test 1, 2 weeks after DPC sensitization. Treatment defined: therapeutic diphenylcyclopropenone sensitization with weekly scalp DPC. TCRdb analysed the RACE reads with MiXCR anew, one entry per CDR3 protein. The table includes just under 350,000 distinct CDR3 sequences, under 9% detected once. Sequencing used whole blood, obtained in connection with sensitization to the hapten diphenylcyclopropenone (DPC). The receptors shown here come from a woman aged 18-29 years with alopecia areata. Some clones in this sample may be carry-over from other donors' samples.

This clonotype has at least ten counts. The CDR3 protein is CASSRTSGGNNEQFF. The CDR3 DNA reads TGTGCCTCCTCTAGGACTAGCGGGGGAAACAATGAGCAGTTCTTC. The chain employs TRBV10-3 and TRBJ2-1; 13 bases line up with TRBD2. Germline CDR1 is ENHRY and CDR2 is SYGVKD. V trimming: 11 bases; J trimming: 5 bases; junction bases outside the gene matches: 9. There are 15 residues in the CDR3.

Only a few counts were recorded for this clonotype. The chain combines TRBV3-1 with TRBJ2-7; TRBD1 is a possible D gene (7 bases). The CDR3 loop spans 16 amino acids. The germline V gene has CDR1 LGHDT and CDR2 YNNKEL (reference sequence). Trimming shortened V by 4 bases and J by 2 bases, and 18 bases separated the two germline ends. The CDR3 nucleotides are TGTGCCAGCAGCCCCAGGGGGGACTCCCCCCCCTACGAGCAGTACTTC. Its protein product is CASSPRGDSPPYEQYF.

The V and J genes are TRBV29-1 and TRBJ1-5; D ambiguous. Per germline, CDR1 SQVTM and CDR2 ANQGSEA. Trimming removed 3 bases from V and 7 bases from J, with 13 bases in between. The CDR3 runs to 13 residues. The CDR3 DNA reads TGCAGCGTTGAGGCAGCTGAGGACCAGCCCCAGCATTTT. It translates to CSVEAAEDQPQHF.

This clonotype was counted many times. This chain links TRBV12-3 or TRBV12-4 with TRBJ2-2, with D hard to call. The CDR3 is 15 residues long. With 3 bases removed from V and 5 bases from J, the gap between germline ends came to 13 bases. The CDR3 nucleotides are TGTGCCAGCAGTTTCACGGCCCAGTGGACCGGGGAGCTGTTTTTT. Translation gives CASSFTAQWTGELFF.

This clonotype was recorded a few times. CDR3 in amino acids: CSALPRRGRQETQYF. In nucleotides, the CDR3 is TGCAGTGCTCTCCCCCGGAGAGGCCGACAAGAGACCCAGTACTTC. V and J are TRBV20-1 and TRBJ2-5; the D is unclear. Looked up from germline, CDR1 is DFQATT and CDR2 is SNEGSKA (reference sequence). Trimming pared 5 bases from V and 2 bases from J, leaving 18 bases between. The length of the CDR3 is 15 residues.

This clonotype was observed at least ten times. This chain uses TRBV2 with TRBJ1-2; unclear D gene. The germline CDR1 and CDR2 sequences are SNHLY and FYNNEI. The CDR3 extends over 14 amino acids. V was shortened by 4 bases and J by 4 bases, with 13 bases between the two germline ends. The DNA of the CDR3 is TGTGCCAGCAGTGGAGGAGGTAGTGCCTATGGCTACACCTTC. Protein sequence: CASSGGGSAYGYTF.

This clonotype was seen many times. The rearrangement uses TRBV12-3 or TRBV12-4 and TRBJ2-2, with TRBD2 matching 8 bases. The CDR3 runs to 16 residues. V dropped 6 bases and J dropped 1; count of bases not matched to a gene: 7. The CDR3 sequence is CASRSGLAGNTGELFF. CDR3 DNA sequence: TGTGCCAGCAGGTCAGGGCTAGCGGGGAACACCGGGGAGCTGTTTTTT.

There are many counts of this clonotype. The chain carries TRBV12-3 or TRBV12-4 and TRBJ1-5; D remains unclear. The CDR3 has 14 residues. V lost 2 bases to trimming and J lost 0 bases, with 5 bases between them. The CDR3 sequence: CASSLRDSNQPQHF. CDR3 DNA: TGTGCCAGCAGTTTAAGAGATAGCAATCAGCCCCAGCATTTT.

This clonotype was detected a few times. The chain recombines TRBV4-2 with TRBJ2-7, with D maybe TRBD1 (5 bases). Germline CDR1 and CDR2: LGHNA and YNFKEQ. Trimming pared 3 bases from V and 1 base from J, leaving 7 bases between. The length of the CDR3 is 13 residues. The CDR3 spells CASSQTESYEQYF. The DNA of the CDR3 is TGTGCCAGCAGCCAGACAGAGTCCTACGAGCAGTACTTC.

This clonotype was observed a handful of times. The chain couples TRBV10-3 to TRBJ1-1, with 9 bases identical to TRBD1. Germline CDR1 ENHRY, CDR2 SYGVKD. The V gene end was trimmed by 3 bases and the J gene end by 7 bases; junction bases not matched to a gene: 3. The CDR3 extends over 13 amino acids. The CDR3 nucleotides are TGTGCCATCAGTGAAGGACAGGGGTTTGAAGCTTTCTTT. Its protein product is CAISEGQGFEAFF.